This TCR beta chain was captured in a study of blood T cells in healthy people across ages. Study-wide points: With donor CMV status unknown, expanded clonotype changes were possibly confounded.

A second PCR of roughly 7 to 11 cycles used a sample-barcoded 5' primer and a J-beta primer mix. TCRdb fed the 5' RACE reads into MiXCR, producing one record per CDR3 protein. The sample lists 1.5 million to 2 million distinct CDR3 sequences, 30% to 35% occurring once. This clonotype was observed a handful of times. What it binds is unknown. This clonotype was sampled from a woman in her 30s in good health. The specimen sequenced was blood.

The CDR3 reads CASSGRQGADTEAFF. Here the CDR3 DNA reads TGTGCCAGCAGCGGCCGGCAGGGGGCCGACACTGAAGCTTTCTTT. This chain links TRBV7-9 with TRBJ1-1, with TRBD1 matching 8 bases. Trimming at V came to 5 bases and at J to 3 bases, leaving 8 bases not matched to a gene. Germline values: CDR1 SEHNR, CDR2 FQNEAQ (reference sequence). The CDR3 runs 15 residues.